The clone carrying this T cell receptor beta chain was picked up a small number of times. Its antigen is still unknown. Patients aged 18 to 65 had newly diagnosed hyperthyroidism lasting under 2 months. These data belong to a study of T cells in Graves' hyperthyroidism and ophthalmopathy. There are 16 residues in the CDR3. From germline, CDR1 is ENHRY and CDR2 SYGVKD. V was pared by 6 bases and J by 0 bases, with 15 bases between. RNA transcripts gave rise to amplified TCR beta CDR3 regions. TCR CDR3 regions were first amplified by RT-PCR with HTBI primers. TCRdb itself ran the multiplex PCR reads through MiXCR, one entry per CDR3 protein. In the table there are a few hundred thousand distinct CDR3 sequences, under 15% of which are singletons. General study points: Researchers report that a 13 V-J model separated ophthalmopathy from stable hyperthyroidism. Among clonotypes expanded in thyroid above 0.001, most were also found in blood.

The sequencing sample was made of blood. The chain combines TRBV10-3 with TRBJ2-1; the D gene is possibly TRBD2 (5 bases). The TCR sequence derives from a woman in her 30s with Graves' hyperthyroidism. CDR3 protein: CAISPQRSSSYNEQFF. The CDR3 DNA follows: TGTGCCATCAGCCCCCAGCGGAGCAGCTCCTACAATGAGCAGTTCTTC.